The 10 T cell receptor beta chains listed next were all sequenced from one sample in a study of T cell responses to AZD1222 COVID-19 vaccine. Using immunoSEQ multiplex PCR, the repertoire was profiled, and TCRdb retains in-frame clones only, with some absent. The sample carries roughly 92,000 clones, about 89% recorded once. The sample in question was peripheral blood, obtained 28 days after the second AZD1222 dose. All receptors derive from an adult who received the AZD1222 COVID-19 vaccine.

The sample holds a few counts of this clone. This CDR3 reads CASSLSGFDNEQFF. As DNA, the CDR3 is TGTGCCAGCAGCCTCTCGGGGTTCGACAATGAGCAGTTCTTC. This chain joins TRBV5-4 and TRBJ2-1, with D perhaps matching TRBD2 (5 bases). Trimming pared 4 bases from V and 5 bases from J, leaving 13 bases between. The CDR3 length is 14 residues. Germline CDR1 SGHNT, CDR2 YYREEE (reference sequence).

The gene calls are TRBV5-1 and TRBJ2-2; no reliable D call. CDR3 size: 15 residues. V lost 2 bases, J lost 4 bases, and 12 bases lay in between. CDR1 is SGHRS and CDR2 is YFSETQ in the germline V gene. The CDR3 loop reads CASSLGTLFTGELFF. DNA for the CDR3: TGCGCCAGCAGCTTAGGCACCCTATTCACCGGGGAGCTGTTTTTT.

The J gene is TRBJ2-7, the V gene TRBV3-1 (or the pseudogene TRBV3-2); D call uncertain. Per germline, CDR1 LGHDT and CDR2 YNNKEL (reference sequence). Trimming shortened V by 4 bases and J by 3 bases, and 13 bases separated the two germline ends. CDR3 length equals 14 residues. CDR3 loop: CASSPFRSLYEQYF. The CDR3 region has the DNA TGTGCCAGCAGCCCCTTTAGGTCCCTCTACGAGCAGTACTTC.

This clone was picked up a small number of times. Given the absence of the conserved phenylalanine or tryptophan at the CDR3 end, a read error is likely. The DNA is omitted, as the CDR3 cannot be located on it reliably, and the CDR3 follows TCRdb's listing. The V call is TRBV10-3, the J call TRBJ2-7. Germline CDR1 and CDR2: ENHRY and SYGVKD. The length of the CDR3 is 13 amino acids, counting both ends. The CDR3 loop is CAISESMAGSYLL.

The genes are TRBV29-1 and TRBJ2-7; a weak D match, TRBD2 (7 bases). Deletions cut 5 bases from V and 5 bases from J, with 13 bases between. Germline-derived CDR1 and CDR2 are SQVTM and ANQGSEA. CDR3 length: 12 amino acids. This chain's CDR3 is CSVSRGPNEQYF. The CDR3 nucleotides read TGCAGCGTTTCGCGGGGGCCCAACGAGCAGTACTTC.

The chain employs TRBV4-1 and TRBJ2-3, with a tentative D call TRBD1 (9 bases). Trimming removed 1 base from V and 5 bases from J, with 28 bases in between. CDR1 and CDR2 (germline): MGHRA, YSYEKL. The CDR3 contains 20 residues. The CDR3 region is CASSQVAGGQNRGQIDTQYF. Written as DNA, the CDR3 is TGCGCCAGCAGCCAAGTCGCGGGAGGCCAGAACAGGGGGCAAATAGATACGCAGTATTTT.

CDR3 protein: CASSVEGGPQHF. The CDR3 DNA reads as TGTGCCAGCAGCGTAGAGGGGGGGCCCCAGCATTTT. The chain links TRBV9 to TRBJ1-5; D is perhaps TRBD1 (6 bases). Trimming stripped 0 bases from V and 9 bases from J, with 7 bases between. CDR3 length equals 12 residues. CDR1 and CDR2 (germline): SGDLS, YYNGEE.

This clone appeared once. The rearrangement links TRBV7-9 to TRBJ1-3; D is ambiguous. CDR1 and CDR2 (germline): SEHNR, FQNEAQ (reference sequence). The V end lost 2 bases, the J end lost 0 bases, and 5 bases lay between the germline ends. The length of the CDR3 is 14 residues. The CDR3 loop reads CASSLTVSGNTIYF. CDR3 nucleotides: TGTGCCAGCAGCTTAACAGTCTCTGGAAACACCATATATTTT.

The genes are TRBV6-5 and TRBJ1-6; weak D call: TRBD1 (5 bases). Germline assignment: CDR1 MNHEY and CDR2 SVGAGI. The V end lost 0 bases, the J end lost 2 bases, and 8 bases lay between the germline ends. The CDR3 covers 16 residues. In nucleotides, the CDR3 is TGTGCCAGCAGTTACTCGGCAGGGCCCTATAATTCACCCCTCCACTTT. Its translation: CASSYSAGPYNSPLHF.

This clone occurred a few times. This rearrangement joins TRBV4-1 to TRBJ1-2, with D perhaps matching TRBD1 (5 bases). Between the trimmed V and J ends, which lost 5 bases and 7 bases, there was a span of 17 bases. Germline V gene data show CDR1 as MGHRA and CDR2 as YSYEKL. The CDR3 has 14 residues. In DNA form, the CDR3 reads TGCGCCAGCAGCGCTCCATCCGCCGGGGGTGGCTACACCTTC. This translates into CASSAPSAGGGYTF.